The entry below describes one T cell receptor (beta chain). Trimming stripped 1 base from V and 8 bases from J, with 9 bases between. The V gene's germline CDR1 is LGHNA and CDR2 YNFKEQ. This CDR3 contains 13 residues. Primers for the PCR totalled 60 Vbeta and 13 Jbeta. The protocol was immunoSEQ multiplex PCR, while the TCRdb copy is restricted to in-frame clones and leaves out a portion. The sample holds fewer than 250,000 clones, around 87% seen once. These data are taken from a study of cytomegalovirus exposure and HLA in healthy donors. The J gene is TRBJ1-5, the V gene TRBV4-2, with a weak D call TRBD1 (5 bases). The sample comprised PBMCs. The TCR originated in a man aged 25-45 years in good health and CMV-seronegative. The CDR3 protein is CASSQVGGEPQHF. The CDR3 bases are TGTGCCAGCAGCCAAGTCGGGGGGGAGCCCCAGCATTTT.